This TCR beta chain was obtained from a study of T cell changes during pregnancy in multiple sclerosis. The CDR3 runs to 19 residues. V was clipped by 1 base and J by 7 bases, with 26 bases between them. CDR1 and CDR2 (germline): SNHLY, FYNNEI. TCRdb keeps only in-frame clones here, not all; method: immunoSEQ multiplex PCR. The repertoire includes about 38,000 clones, 94% of them detected once, and 0.3% to 0.45% sits in the top ten. The TCR originated in a female donor with multiple sclerosis, enrolled in a pregnancy study. Sequencing was performed on CD4+ T cells from peripheral blood mononuclear cells, taken in the second trimester of pregnancy. The chain couples TRBV2 to TRBJ2-1; possibly TRBD2 for D (6 bases). CDR3 sequence reads: CASSEVGRGGDGRKNEQFF. The CDR3 DNA reads TGTGCCAGCAGTGAAGTTGGCCGGGGAGGAGATGGGAGGAAGAATGAGCAGTTCTTC.